This TCR beta chain was captured in a study of shared clonotypes between healthy human individuals. V was clipped by 2 bases and J by 7 bases; unmatched bases: 9. This CDR3 region has 15 residues. The germline V gene has CDR1 MNHEY and CDR2 SMNVEV (reference sequence). Profiled with immunoSEQ multiplex PCR; TCRdb holds only in-frame clones, not every one. The sample contains about 2 million clones, roughly 95% of which appear only once. Naive CD8 isolation took CD45RO-negative cells positively selected for CCR7 and excluded terminally differentiated effector memory CD45RA+ cells. V gene TRBV27 combines with J gene TRBJ1-2, with TRBD1 matching 8 bases. The specimen was naive CD8+ T cells sorted from blood. The sequence was obtained from a man aged 18 to 29 in good health. The CDR3, as DNA: TGTGCCAGCAGTTTACAAGGACAGGGCGGGGCTGGCTACACCTTC. Translation: CASSLQGQGGAGYTF.